This TCR beta chain was profiled in a study of blood T cell repertoires in COVID-19. At the level of the study: Samples came from the United States, Italy and Spain, spanning acute and convalescent COVID-19. PBMCs, B-cell-depleted T cells, or T cells provided the cDNA or gDNA that made up the material.

The authors' processing: Nucleated cell counts were estimated from reference gene primer amplification. Clones were sequenced by immunoSEQ multiplex PCR, and TCRdb holds only the in-frame ones, with some missing. For V, J and clone size, that table is used; D and trimming come from the DNA. Of roughly 280,000 clones in the sample, approximately 91% are singletons; the top ten hold around 2%. The germline CDR1 and CDR2 sequences are SGHVS and FNYEAQ. Trimming pared 0 bases from V and 4 bases from J, leaving 15 bases between. The CDR3 extends over 16 amino acids. The TCR comes from a man aged 45-65 years with acute or convalescent COVID-19. The chain uses TRBV7-6 and TRBJ1-2, with TRBD1 as a possible D gene (6 bases). Sequenced material: peripheral blood. CDR3 amino acids: CASSLASAGASYGYTF. The CDR3 coding sequence is TGTGCCAGCAGCTTAGCGAGTGCGGGGGCGAGCTATGGCTACACCTTC.